This TCR beta chain was obtained from a study of shared clonotypes between healthy human individuals. The overall study: The donor group consisted of a couple of women and a few men, aged 18 to 49. General observations from the study: Expectations were that clonotype sharing among donors would be affected by sequencing depth. What limited the represented genetic and exposure-history diversity was the small number of donors.

Worth noting for this clone: Antigen unknown.

Adults of Caucasian background living in Nashville, Tennessee made up all donors. Using immunoSEQ multiplex PCR, the repertoire was profiled, and TCRdb retains in-frame clones only, with some absent. The table includes about 490,000 clones, 70% to 85% detected once. The source is a woman aged 40-49 years in good health. Some clones in this sample may be carry-over from other donors' samples. Input material: PBMCs.

In nucleotides, the CDR3 is TGTGCCAGCAGTTTATGGGGCAGCTCCTACGAGCAGTACTTC. It yields the protein CASSLWGSSYEQYF. This chain uses TRBV27 with TRBJ2-7, with a possible D match to TRBD1 (5 bases). The CDR3 sequence is 14 residues long. V shed 1 base and J shed 0 bases, with 7 bases lying between them. The V gene's germline CDR1 is MNHEY and CDR2 SMNVEV (reference sequence).